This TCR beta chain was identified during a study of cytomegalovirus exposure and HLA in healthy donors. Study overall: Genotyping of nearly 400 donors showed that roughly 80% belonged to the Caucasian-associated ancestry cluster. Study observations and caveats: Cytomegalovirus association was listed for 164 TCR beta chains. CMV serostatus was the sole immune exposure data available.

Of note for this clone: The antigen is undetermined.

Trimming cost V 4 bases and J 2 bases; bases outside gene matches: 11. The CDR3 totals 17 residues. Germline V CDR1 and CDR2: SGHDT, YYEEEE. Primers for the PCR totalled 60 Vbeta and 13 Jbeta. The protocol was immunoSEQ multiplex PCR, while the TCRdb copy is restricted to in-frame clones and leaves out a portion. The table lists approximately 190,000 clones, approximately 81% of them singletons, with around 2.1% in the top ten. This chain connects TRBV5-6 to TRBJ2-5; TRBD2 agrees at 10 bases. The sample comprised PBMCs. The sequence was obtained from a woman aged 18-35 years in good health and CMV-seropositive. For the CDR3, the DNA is TGTGCCAGCAGCGGGCGAATCGGACTAGCGGATCAAGAGACCCAGTACTTC. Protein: CASSGRIGLADQETQYF.